This entry lists 14 T cell receptor beta chains sequenced from one sample in a study of T cell responses to AZD1222 COVID-19 vaccine. Generated by immunoSEQ multiplex PCR, the TCRdb table keeps only in-frame clones and is missing some. The sample contains about 94,000 clones, more than 70% of which appear only once. Sequenced here: peripheral blood, sampled on day 0 of AZD1222 vaccination. The origin of the receptors is an adult in good health.

This rearrangement joins TRBV29-1 to TRBJ2-7; no reliable D call. The CDR3 runs 14 residues. The germline V gene encodes CDR1 SQVTM and CDR2 ANQGSEA. Trimming cost V 1 base and J 0 bases, with 10 bases left between them. The CDR3 loop reads CSVEVRGSSYEQYF. In DNA, the CDR3 is TGCAGCGTTGAAGTACGAGGAAGCTCCTACGAGCAGTACTTC.

The J gene is TRBJ2-3, the V gene TRBV6-5, with TRBD2 matching over 12 bases. The CDR3 totals 15 residues. J gave up 4 bases and V 4 bases, and 3 bases lay outside the gene matches. The germline CDR1 and CDR2 sequences are MNHEY and SVGAGI. The CDR3 protein is CASSLLAGGADTQYF. The CDR3 nucleotides are TGTGCCAGCAGTTTACTAGCGGGGGGAGCAGATACGCAGTATTTT.

The rearrangement uses TRBV24-1 and TRBJ1-2; a possible D gene is TRBD1 (5 bases). This CDR3 contains 13 residues. Germline V lookup: CDR1 KGHDR, CDR2 SFDVKD. The ends were cut back, 9 bases at V and 3 bases at J, with 13 bases in the middle. The CDR3, as DNA: TGTGCCACCTCTCACGGGGGTTACTATGGCTACACCTTC. Translation: CATSHGGYYGYTF.

The count of this clone is one. The chain has TRBV9 and TRBJ1-5, with D uncertain. The germline gives CDR1 SGDLS, CDR2 YYNGEE. This CDR3 spans 15 amino acids. Trimming removed 4 bases at V and 2 bases at J, with 13 bases between. The CDR3 region has the DNA TGTGCCAGCAGCTCGACCCCGAGTGGCAATCAGCCCCAGCATTTT. Amino acid sequence: CASSSTPSGNQPQHF.

The chain carries TRBV9 and TRBJ2-1; perhaps TRBD2 as D (7 bases). V lost 3 bases and J 0 bases, leaving 19 bases between the germline ends. The germline gives CDR1 SGDLS, CDR2 YYNGEE. The CDR3 runs 18 residues. CDR3 DNA sequence: TGTGCCAGCAGCGCCCCTAGGGGGGGCCGTTCCTCCTACAATGAGCAGTTCTTC. Translation gives CASSAPRGGRSSYNEQFF. The variable domain in full, completed from reference TRBV9 and TRBJ2-1, reads DSGVTQTPKHLITATGQRVTLRCSPRSGDLSVYWYQQSLDQGLQFLIQYYNGEERAKGNILERFSAQQFPDLHSELNLSSLELGDSALYFCASSAPRGGRSSYNEQFFGPGTRLTVL.

This rearrangement joins TRBV5-6 to TRBJ1-3, with 7 bases aligning to TRBD1. Unmatched junction bases numbered 7, after V lost 1 base and J lost 3 bases. The CDR3 is made up of 16 amino acids. Germline values: CDR1 SGHDT, CDR2 YYEEEE. CDR3 DNA: TGTGCCAGCAGCTTGAGTGGACAGGAATTTGGAAACACCATATATTTT. Its protein is CASSLSGQEFGNTIYF.

V usage is TRBV6-6 and J usage is TRBJ1-2; 7 bases line up with TRBD1. V lost 2 bases and J lost 4; bases outside the gene matches: 7. This CDR3 is 15 amino acids long. Germline CDR1 reads MNHNY; CDR2 reads SVGAGI (reference sequence). The CDR3 sequence: CASSYGGDRIYGYTF. CDR3 nucleotide sequence: TGTGCCAGCAGTTACGGGGGGGACAGAATCTATGGCTACACCTTC.

With regard to this clone: The same CDR3 can be traced to other DNA sequences in this sample. The chain couples TRBV12-3 or TRBV12-4 to TRBJ2-7; no reliable D call. The CDR3 has 11 residues. V was clipped by 6 bases and J by 4 bases, with 7 bases between them. CDR3 DNA sequence: TGTGCCAGCAGAGGTACTTACGAGCAGTACTTC. Its translation: CASRGTYEQYF.

The CDR3: CASSLHGEQYF. Written as DNA, the CDR3 is TGCGCCAGCAGCTTGCATGGGGAGCAGTACTTC. This chain links TRBV5-1 with TRBJ2-7; D gene uncertain. Germline V gives CDR1 SGHRS, CDR2 YFSETQ. The CDR3 has 11 amino acids. V dropped 1 base and J dropped 7 bases, with 6 bases sitting between them.

The V gene is TRBV6-2 or TRBV6-3, the J gene TRBJ2-3, with D perhaps TRBD2 (6 bases). V lost 0 bases, J lost 6 bases, and 16 bases lay in between. The V gene's germline CDR1 is MNHEY and CDR2 SVGEGT. The CDR3 loop spans 16 amino acids. CDR3 loop: CASSYSKLRGADTQYF. CDR3 DNA sequence: TGTGCCAGCAGTTACTCGAAATTGCGGGGCGCCGATACGCAGTATTTT.

The CDR3 coding sequence is TGTGCCAGCAGCCAAGGTCATCGCCGACCTGAAGAGACCCAGTACTTC. Amino acids: CASSQGHRRPEETQYF. The rearrangement joins TRBV14 to TRBJ2-5; D ambiguous. CDR3 length: 16 residues. Deletions cut 1 base from V and 3 bases from J, with 15 bases between. The germline V gene has CDR1 SGHDN and CDR2 FVKESK.

The gene calls are TRBV4-1 and TRBJ2-7; 8 positions agree with TRBD1. Germline V CDR1 and CDR2: MGHRA, YSYEKL. V was pared by 4 bases and J by 2 bases, with 13 bases of the junction left unmatched. The length of the CDR3 is 17 residues. Here the CDR3 reads CASSPGTGETRAYEQYF. DNA for the CDR3: TGCGCCAGCAGCCCCGGGACAGGTGAGACCCGGGCCTACGAGCAGTACTTC.

The chain links TRBV29-1 to TRBJ2-5; D may correspond to TRBD1 or TRBD2 (6 bases each). Trimming left V 7 bases short and J 5 bases short, with 29 bases between. This CDR3 has 17 residues. Germline V lookup: CDR1 SQVTM, CDR2 ANQGSEA. CDR3 sequence: CSAPGPSLGGPGETQYF. CDR3 DNA: TGCAGCGCCCCTGGTCCGAGCTTAGGGGGGCCCGGGGAGACCCAGTACTTC.

The chain links TRBV19 to TRBJ1-3; maybe TRBD1 (6 bases). This CDR3 comprises 16 residues. The ends were cut back, 5 bases at V and 2 bases at J, with 16 bases in the middle. Germline CDR1 is LNHDA and CDR2 is SQIVND (reference sequence). CDR3 protein: CASSFTSYRAGNTIYF. Here the CDR3 DNA reads TGTGCCAGTAGTTTCACATCCTACAGGGCTGGAAACACCATATATTTT. Supplemented by reference TRBV19 and TRBJ1-3, the full variable domain reads DGGITQSPKYLFRKEGQNVTLSCEQNLNHDAMYWYRQDPGQGLRLIYYSQIVNDFQKGDIAEGYSVSREKKESFPLTVTSAQKNPTAFYLCASSFTSYRAGNTIYFGEGSWLTVV.